This is a list of T cell receptor beta chains from one sample in a study of shared clonotypes between healthy human individuals. Libraries were prepared by immunoSEQ multiplex PCR; TCRdb keeps only in-frame clonotypes and omits some of them. The sample consists of more than 2 million clones, 85% to 95% of them appearing once. The sequenced material came from naive CD8+ T cells from PBMCs. Every receptor here comes from a man younger than 35 in good health. Some clones in this sample may be carry-over from other donors' samples. The CDR3 runs from the conserved cysteine through the conserved F or W. D genes are given only for firm matches. Some rows have no size entry. The others give once, few or many, or a class for an expanded clone.

v_gene	abundance	j_gene	d_gene	CDR3aa	CDR3nt
TRBV28	.	TRBJ2-5	.	CASSLYQGLGEYQETQYF	TGTGCCAGCAGTTTATATCAGGGGCTGGGGGAGTACCAAGAGACCCAGTACTTC
TRBV11-3	.	TRBJ2-1	.	CASSPRRNGPDNEQFF	TGTGCCAGCAGCCCTAGACGGAACGGTCCGGACAATGAGCAGTTCTTC
TRBV29-1	.	TRBJ2-1	.	CSVPPAGTYNEQFF	TGCAGCGTCCCTCCCGCGGGAACCTACAATGAGCAGTTCTTC
TRBV9	.	TRBJ2-7	TRBD2	CASSAGLSGDEQYF	TGTGCCAGCAGCGCCGGACTAAGCGGGGACGAGCAGTACTTC
TRBV5-1	.	TRBJ2-1	TRBD1	CASSLRPDRGNEQFF	TGCGCCAGCAGTTTGAGGCCCGACAGGGGCAATGAGCAGTTCTTC
TRBV27	.	TRBJ1-2	.	CASSLRGNYGYTF	TGTGCCAGCAGTTTAAGGGGTAACTATGGCTACACCTTC
TRBV27	.	TRBJ2-5	TRBD1	CASSPDRPAETQYF	TGTGCCAGCAGTCCGGACAGGCCTGCGGAGACCCAGTACTTC
TRBV7-9	.	TRBJ2-1	.	CASSLGRDPSGNEQFF	TGTGCCAGCAGCTTGGGCCGGGACCCGTCGGGCAATGAGCAGTTCTTC
TRBV15	.	TRBJ2-7	.	CATSSSGTSRAEQYF	TGTGCCACCAGCAGCTCCGGGACTTCGAGAGCGGAGCAGTACTTC
TRBV30	.	TRBJ2-1	TRBD1	CAWSVGDRARDNEQFF	TGTGCCTGGAGTGTGGGGGACAGGGCTCGGGACAATGAGCAGTTCTTC
TRBV27	.	TRBJ1-2	.	CASSLGGTRYGYTF	TGTGCCAGCAGTTTAGGGGGAACCCGTTATGGCTACACCTTC
TRBV5-1	.	TRBJ2-7	.	CASSLVSAPRGEQYF	TGCGCCAGCAGCTTGGTCTCGGCCCCCAGAGGCGAGCAGTACTTC
TRBV4-3	.	TRBJ2-1	TRBD2	CASSQVLAEDNEQFF	TGCGCCAGCAGCCAAGTACTAGCGGAGGACAATGAGCAGTTCTTC
TRBV4-1	.	TRBJ2-7	.	CASSQDWAITYEQYF	TGCGCCAGCAGCCAAGATTGGGCGATAACCTACGAGCAGTACTTC
TRBV9	.	TRBJ2-2	TRBD1	CASSVTGQVNTGELFF	TGTGCCAGCAGCGTGACGGGACAGGTGAACACCGGGGAGCTGTTTTTT
TRBV4-1	once	TRBJ2-3	TRBD1	CASRFRDRGTDTQYF	TGCGCCAGCAGGTTCCGGGACAGGGGGACAGATACGCAGTATTTT
TRBV27	.	TRBJ2-3	TRBD2	CASSETSGSTDTQYF	TGTGCCAGCAGCGAGACTAGCGGGAGCACAGATACGCAGTATTTT
TRBV5-6	.	TRBJ2-7	.	CASSLGREVEQYF	TGTGCCAGCAGCTTGGGCAGGGAGGTCGAGCAGTACTTC